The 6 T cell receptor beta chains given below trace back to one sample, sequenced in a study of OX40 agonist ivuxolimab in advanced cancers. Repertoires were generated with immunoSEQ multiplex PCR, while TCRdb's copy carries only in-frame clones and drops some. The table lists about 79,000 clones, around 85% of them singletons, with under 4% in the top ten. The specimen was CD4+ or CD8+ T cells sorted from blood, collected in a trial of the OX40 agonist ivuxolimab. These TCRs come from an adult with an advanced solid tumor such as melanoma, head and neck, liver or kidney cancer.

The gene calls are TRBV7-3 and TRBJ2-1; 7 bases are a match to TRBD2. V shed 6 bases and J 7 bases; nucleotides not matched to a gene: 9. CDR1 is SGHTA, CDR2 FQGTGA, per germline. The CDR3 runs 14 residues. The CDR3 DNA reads TGTGCCAGCAGTCCGGCCGGACTAGAAAATGAGCAGTTCTTC. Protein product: CASSPAGLENEQFF.

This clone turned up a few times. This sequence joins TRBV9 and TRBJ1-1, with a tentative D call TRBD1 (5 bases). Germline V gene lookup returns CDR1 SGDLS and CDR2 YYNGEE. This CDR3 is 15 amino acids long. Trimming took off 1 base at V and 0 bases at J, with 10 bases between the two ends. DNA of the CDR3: TGTGCCAGCAGCGTATCAGGGACCATGAACACTGAAGCTTTCTTT. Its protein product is CASSVSGTMNTEAFF.

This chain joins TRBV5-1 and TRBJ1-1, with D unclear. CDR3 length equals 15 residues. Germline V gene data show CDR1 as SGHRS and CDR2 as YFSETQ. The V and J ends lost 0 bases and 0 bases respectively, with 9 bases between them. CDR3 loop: CASSLEVGMNTEAFF. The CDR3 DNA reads TGCGCCAGCAGCTTGGAGGTAGGGATGAACACTGAAGCTTTCTTT.

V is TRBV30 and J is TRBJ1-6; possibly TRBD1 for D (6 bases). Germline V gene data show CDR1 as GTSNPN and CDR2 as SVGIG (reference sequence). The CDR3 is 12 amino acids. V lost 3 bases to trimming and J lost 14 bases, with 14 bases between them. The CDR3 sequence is CAWRKTGRSLHF. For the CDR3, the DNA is TGTGCCTGGAGAAAAACAGGGAGGTCCCTCCACTTT.

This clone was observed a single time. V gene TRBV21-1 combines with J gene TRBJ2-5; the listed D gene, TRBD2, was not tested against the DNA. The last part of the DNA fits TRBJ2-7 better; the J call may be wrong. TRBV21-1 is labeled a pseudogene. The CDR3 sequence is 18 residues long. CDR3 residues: CASSNRGLAGANFYEQYF. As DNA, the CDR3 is TGTGCCAGCAGCAATCGTGGACTAGCGGGGGCAAACTTCTACGAGCAGTACTTC.

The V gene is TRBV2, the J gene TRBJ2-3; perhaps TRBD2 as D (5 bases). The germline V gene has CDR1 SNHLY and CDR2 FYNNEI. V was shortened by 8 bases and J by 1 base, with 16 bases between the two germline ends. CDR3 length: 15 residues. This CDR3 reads CASAGMNGGTDTQYF. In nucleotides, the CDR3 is TGTGCCAGCGCCGGGATGAACGGGGGCACAGATACGCAGTATTTT.